The source of this T cell receptor (beta chain) is a study of T cell responses to AZD1222 COVID-19 vaccine. Overall study results and limits: Compared with day 0, the breadth and depth of the Spike-specific TCR repertoire rose significantly after two doses of AZD1222.

Worth noting for this clone: The antigen remains unidentified.

The data were produced by immunoSEQ multiplex PCR, yet TCRdb's version contains in-frame clones alone and is incomplete. The sample shows 100,000 to 150,000 clones, 75% to 95% of them seen only once. Specimen: peripheral blood, collected 28 days after the second dose of the MenACWY control vaccine. The sequence derives from an adult who received the MenACWY meningococcal vaccine as a control.

The CDR3 sequence: CASSFMADEQFF. The DNA of the CDR3 is TGTGCCAGCAGTTTCATGGCGGATGAGCAGTTCTTC. This chain links TRBV28 with TRBJ2-1; D is unresolved. CDR1 MDHEN and CDR2 SYDVKM come from the germline V gene. CDR3 length: 12 amino acids. V was clipped by 3 bases and J by 8 bases, with 8 bases between them.